This T cell receptor (beta chain) was profiled in a study of shared clonotypes between healthy human individuals. Study observations and caveats: Naive CD4 clonotype sharing across several donors was about 5%. A generally larger estimated richness was seen in naive subsets than in memory subsets.

A remark on this clone: Its specificity is unknown.

Data came from immunoSEQ multiplex PCR; TCRdb stores just in-frame clones and leaves some out. Of approximately 2,000,000 clones listed, under 95% are singletons. Trimming left V 0 bases short and J 1 base short, with 18 bases between. The V gene's germline CDR1 is SGDLS and CDR2 YYNGEE. The length of the CDR3 is 18 residues. The sequencing sample was made of naive CD4+ T cells from PBMCs. Subset meaning: CD45RA+ positively selected. This sequence originates from a man aged 18 to 30 in good health. Some clones in this sample may be carry-over from other donors' samples. The chain is built from TRBV9 and TRBJ2-3, with D hard to call. CDR3: CASSVAPGPISGTDTQYF. CDR3 in DNA: TGTGCCAGCAGCGTAGCTCCTGGGCCAATTTCGGGCACAGATACGCAGTATTTT.